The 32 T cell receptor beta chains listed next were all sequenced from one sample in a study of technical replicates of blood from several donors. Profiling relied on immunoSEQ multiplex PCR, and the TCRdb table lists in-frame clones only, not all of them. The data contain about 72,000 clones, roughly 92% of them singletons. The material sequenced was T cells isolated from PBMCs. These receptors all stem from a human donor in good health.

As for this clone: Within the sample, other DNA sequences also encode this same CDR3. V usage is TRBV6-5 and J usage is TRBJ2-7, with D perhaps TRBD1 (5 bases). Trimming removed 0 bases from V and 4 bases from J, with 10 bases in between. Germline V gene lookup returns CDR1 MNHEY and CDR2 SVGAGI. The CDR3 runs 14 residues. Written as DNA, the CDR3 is TGTGCCAGCAGTTACTCGCGTCAGGGTTACGAGCAGTACTTC. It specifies CASSYSRQGYEQYF.

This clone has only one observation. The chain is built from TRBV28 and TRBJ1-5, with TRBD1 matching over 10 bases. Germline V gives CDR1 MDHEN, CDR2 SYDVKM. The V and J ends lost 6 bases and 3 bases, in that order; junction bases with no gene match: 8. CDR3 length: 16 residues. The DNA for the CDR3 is TGTGCCAGCAGGGGGGGGGACAGGGGTTACAATCAGCCCCAGCATTTT. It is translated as CASRGGDRGYNQPQHF.

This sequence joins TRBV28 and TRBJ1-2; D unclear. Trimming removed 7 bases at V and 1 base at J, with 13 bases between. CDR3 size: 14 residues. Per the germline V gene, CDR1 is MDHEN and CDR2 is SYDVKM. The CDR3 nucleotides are TGTGCCAGCACAGTTTCCGAGGGTAACTATGGCTACACCTTC. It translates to CASTVSEGNYGYTF.

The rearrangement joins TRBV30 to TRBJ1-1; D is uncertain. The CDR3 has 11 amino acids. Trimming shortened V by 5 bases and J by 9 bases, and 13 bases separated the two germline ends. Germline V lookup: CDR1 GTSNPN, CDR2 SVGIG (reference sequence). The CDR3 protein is CAWFSPQKAFF. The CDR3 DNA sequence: TGTGCCTGGTTCTCCCCCCAGAAAGCTTTCTTT.

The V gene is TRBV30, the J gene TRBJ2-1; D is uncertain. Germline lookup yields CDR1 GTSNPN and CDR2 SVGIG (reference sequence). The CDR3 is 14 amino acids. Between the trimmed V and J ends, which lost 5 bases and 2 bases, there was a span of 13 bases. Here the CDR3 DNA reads TGTGCCTGGGAGTCCCTAAGCACCTACAATGAGCAGTTCTTC. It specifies CAWESLSTYNEQFF.

The CDR3 nucleotides read TGCGCCAGCAGGAACGGGGGGGAGACCCAGTACTTC. Encoded protein: CASRNGGETQYF. This chain joins TRBV5-1 and TRBJ2-5; 7 bases are shared with TRBD2. Trimming at V came to 5 bases and at J to 5 bases, leaving 3 bases not matched to a gene. This CDR3 comprises 12 residues. Germline V gene data show CDR1 as SGHRS and CDR2 as YFSETQ.

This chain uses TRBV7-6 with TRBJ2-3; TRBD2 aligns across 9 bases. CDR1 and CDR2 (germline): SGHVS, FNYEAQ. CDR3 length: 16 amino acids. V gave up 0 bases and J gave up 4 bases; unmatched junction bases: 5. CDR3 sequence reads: CASSLAQREAPDTQYF. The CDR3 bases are TGTGCCAGCAGCTTAGCCCAGCGGGAGGCCCCAGATACGCAGTATTTT.

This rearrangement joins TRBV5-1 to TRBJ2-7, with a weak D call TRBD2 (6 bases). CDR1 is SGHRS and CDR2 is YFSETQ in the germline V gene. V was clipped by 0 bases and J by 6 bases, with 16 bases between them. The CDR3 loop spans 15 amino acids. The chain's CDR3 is CASSLGGGQGSEQYF. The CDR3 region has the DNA TGCGCCAGCAGCTTGGGGGGAGGTCAGGGAAGCGAGCAGTACTTC. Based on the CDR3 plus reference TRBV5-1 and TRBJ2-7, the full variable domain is KAGVTQTPRYLIKTRGQQVTLSCSPISGHRSVSWYQQTPGQGLQFLFEYFSETQRNKGNFPGRFSGRQFSNSRSEMNVSTLELGDSALYLCASSLGGGQGSEQYFGPGTRLTVT.

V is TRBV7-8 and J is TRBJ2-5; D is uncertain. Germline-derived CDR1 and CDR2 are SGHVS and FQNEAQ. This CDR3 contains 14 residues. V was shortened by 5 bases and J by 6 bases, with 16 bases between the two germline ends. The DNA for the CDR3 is TGTGCCAGCAGCAGTACTACCTCTTTAAAGACCCAGTACTTC. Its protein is CASSSTTSLKTQYF.

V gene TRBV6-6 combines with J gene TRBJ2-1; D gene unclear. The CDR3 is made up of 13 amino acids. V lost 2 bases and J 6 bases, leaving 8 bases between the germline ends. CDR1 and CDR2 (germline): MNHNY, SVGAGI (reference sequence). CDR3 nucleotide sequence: TGTGCCAGCAGTTACACGGTTTCCAATGAGCAGTTCTTC. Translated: CASSYTVSNEQFF.

CDR3 in amino acids: CASLGQGASDTQYF. CDR3 coding DNA: TGTGCCAGCCTCGGACAGGGGGCCTCAGATACGCAGTATTTT. The chain recombines TRBV6-1 with TRBJ2-3, with 11 bases aligning to TRBD1. The germline CDR1 and CDR2 sequences are MNHNS and SASEGT. The CDR3 contains 14 residues. V shed 8 bases and J 4 bases; nucleotides not matched to a gene: 5.

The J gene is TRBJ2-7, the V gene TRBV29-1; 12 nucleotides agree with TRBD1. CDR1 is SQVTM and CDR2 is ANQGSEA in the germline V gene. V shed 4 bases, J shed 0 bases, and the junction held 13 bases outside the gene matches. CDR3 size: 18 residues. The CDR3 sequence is CSVAIPGQGASSSYEQYF. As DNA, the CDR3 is TGCAGCGTTGCCATTCCGGGACAGGGGGCCTCAAGCTCCTACGAGCAGTACTTC.

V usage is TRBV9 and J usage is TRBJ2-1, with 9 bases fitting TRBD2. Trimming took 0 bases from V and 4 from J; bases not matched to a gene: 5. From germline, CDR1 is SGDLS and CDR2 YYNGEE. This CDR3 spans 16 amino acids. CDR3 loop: CASSVGVAGEYNEQFF. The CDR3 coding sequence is TGTGCCAGCAGCGTAGGGGTAGCGGGAGAGTACAATGAGCAGTTCTTC.

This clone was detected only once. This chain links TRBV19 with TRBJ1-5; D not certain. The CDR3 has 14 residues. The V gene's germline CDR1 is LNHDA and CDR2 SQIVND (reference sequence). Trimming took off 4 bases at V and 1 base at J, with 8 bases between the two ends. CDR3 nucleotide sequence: TGTGCCAGTAGTACTGAGAAAAGCAATCAGCCCCAGCATTTT. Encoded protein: CASSTEKSNQPQHF.

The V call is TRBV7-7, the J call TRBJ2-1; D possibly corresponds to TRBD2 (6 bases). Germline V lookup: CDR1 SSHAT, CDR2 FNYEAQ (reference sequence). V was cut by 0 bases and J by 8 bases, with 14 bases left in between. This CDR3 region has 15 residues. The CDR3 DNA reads TGTGCCAGCAGCTTAGCGGGAGGAGCGGGCGATGAGCAGTTCTTC. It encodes CASSLAGGAGDEQFF.

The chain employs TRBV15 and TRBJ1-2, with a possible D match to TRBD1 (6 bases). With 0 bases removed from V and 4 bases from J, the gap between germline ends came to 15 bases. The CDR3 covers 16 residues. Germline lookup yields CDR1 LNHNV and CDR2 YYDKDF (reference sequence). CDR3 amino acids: CATSRDNPGVSYGYTF. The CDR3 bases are TGTGCCACCAGCAGAGATAACCCAGGGGTTTCCTATGGCTACACCTTC.

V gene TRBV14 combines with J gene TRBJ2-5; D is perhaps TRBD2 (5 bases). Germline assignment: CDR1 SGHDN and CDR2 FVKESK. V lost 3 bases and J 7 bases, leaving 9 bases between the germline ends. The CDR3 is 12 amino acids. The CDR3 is CASSHGVRTQYF. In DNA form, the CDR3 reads TGTGCCAGCAGCCACGGGGTTCGGACCCAGTACTTC.

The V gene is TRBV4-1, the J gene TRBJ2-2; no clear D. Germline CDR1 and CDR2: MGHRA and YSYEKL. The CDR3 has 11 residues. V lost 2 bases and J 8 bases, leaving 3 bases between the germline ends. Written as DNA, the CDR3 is TGCGCCAGCAGCCAATCTGGGGAGCTGTTTTTT. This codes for CASSQSGELFF.

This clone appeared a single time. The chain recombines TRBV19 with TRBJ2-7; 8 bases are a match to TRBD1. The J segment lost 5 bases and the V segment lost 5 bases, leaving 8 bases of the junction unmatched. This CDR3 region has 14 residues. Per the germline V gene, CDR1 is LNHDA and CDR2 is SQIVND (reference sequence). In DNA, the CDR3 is TGTGCCAGTAGTGCGGACAGGGAGATCAACGAGCAGTACTTC. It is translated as CASSADREINEQYF.

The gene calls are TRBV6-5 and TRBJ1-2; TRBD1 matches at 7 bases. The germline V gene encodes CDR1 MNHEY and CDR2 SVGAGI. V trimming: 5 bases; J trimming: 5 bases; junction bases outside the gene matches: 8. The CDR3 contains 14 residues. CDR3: CASSATGQPYGYTF. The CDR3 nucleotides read TGTGCCAGCAGTGCAACGGGACAGCCGTATGGCTACACCTTC.

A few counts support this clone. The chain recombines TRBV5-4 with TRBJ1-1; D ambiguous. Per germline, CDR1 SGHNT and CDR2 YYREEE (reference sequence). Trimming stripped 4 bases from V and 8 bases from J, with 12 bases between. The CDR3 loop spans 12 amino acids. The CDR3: CASSDDRLEAFF. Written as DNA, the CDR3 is TGTGCCAGCAGCGATGACCGACTCGAAGCTTTCTTT.

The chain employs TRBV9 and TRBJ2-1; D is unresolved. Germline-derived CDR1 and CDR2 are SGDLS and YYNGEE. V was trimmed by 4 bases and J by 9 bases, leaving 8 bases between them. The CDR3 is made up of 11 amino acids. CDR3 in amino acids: CASSSGFEQFF. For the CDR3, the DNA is TGTGCCAGCAGCTCCGGGTTTGAGCAGTTCTTC. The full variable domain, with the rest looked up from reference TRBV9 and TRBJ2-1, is DSGVTQTPKHLITATGQRVTLRCSPRSGDLSVYWYQQSLDQGLQFLIQYYNGEERAKGNILERFSAQQFPDLHSELNLSSLELGDSALYFCASSSGFEQFFGPGTRLTVL.

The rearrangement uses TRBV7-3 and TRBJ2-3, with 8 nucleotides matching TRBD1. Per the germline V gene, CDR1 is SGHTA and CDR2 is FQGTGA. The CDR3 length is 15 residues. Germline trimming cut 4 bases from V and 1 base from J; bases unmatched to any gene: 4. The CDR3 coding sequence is TGTGCCAGCAGCTCAACGACAGGGGGCACAGATACGCAGTATTTT. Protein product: CASSSTTGGTDTQYF.

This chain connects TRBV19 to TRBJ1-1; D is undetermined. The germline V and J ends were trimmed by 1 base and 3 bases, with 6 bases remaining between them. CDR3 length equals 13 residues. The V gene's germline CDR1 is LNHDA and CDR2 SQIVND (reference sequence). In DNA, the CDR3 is TGTGCCAGTAGTATAGGGAGTTACACTGAAGCTTTCTTT. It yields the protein CASSIGSYTEAFF.

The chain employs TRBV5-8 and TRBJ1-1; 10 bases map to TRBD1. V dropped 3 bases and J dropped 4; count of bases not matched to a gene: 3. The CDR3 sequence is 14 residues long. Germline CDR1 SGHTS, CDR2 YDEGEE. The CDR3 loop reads CASSWGTGVTEAFF. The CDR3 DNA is TGTGCCAGCAGCTGGGGGACAGGGGTCACTGAAGCTTTCTTT.

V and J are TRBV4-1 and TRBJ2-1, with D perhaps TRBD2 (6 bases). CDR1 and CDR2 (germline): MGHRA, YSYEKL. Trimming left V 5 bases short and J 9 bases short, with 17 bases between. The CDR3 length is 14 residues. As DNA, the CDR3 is TGCGCCAGCAGCACCGGGACTCGTTCAAGTGAGCAGTTCTTC. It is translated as CASSTGTRSSEQFF.

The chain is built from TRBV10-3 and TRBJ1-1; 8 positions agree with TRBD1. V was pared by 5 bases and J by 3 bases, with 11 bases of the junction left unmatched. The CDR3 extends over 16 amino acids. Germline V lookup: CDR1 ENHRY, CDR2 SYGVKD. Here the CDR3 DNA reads TGTGCCATCAGTTCCAACAGGGGGATTGCGGACACTGAAGCTTTCTTT. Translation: CAISSNRGIADTEAFF.

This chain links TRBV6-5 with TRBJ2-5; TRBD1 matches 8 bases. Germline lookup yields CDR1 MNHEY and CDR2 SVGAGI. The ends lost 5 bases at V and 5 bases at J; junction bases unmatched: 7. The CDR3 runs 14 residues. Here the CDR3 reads CASSLTGAGETQYF. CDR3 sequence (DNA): TGTGCCAGCAGTCTGACAGGGGCTGGTGAGACCCAGTACTTC.

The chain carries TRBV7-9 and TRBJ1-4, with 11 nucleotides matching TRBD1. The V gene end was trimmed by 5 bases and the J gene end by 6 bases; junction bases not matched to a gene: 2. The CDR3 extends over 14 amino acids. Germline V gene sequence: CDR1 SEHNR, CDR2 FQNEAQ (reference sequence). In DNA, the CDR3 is TGTGCCAGCAGCCCGGGACAGGGGGATGAAAAACTGTTTTTT. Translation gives CASSPGQGDEKLFF.

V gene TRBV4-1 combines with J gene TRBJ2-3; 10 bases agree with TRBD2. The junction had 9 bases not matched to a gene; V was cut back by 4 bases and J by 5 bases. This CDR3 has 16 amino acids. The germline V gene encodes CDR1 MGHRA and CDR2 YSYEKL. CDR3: CASSPGAGGPEDTQYF. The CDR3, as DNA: TGCGCCAGCAGCCCGGGAGCGGGAGGGCCCGAAGATACGCAGTATTTT.

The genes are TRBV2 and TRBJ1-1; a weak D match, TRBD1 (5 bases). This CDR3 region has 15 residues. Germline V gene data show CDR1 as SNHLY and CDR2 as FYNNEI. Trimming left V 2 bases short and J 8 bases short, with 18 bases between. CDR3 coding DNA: TGTGCCAGCAGTGAACCTGCCGGGACTAACTTAGAAGCTTTCTTT. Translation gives CASSEPAGTNLEAFF.

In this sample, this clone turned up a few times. The CDR3 DNA reads as TGTGCCAGCACCACCGGACAGGGAAGGTTCGGCTACACCTTC. It yields the protein CASTTGQGRFGYTF. This chain uses TRBV6-5 with TRBJ1-2; 8 bases are a match to TRBD1. The germline V gene has CDR1 MNHEY and CDR2 SVGAGI. The length of the CDR3 is 14 residues. V trimming: 7 bases; J trimming: 8 bases; junction bases outside the gene matches: 12.